This TCR beta chain was recorded in a study of cytomegalovirus exposure and HLA in healthy donors. It was with 60 Vbeta and 13 Jbeta primers that the PCR ran. Here immunoSEQ multiplex PCR was the method, and the copy in TCRdb shows in-frame clones only, minus some. The table records about 160,000 clones, around four fifths of them present only once. The germline V gene encodes CDR1 LNHNV and CDR2 YYDKDF (reference sequence). J was trimmed by 5 bases and V by 0 bases; bases with no gene match: 1. CDR3 length: 14 amino acids. This clone was seen only once. The sequence came from a woman aged 30 to 39 in good health and CMV-seronegative. The chain has TRBV15 and TRBJ1-2; 9 bases are a match to TRBD1. The sample comprised PBMCs. CDR3 DNA sequence: TGTGCCACCAGCAGAGAGGGGACAGGGTATGGCTACACCTTC. As protein: CATSREGTGYGYTF.